This T cell receptor beta chain comes out of a study of long-term antiretroviral therapy in people with HIV (dated by TCRdb to between 2021 and 2024). Describing the broader study: Collection of the earliest samples took place about a decade ahead of the 2015 WHO recommendation for immediate ART, at a time when ART was typically delayed until CD4 counts fell. A retrospective serial study tested whether changes in peripheral blood TRB repertoire composition and diversity were associated with ART initiation and durable HIV suppression. The cohort contributed about 190 cryopreserved PBMC samples from under 35 adults with confirmed HIV infection, collected serially over a mean of approximately six years (range 1-12). Of the roughly 30 participants with HIV, approximately twelve were female. No cross-contamination during QIAcube processing was seen in test extractions of a monoclonal T-cell line run alongside roughly 30 polyclonal samples. Findings and caveats that apply to the study as a whole: CDR3 length ranges in HIV repertoires were narrower than in controls, and network structure suggested an antigen-experienced repertoire with only a slight naive shift after ART. A significant increase in TRB diversity was found to be associated with ART initiation, although TRB diversity was observed to remain significantly below that of transplant donor controls even after long-term ART. No data were available on ART adherence, viral resistance or therapy changes, limiting inferences about post-ART repertoire changes. Because pre-ART samples had limited cell numbers, profiling was done on unsorted PBMC rather than on sorted CD4+ and CD8+ T cells. The samples span the years 2004 to 2017, and the ART regimens used at that time may not be as effective as current regimens. At every time point, the repertoire was dominated by expanded TRB clones first identified before ART initiation, although this dominance fluctuated and, in many PLHIV, declined after ART. Since PBMC availability was limited, sequencing covered only the TCR beta chain, with no alpha chain pairing.

Sequencing of the TRB variable region was done with the immunoSEQ hsTCRB v3.0 assay at survey level resolution. A depth of roughly 35,000-55,000 T-cell genomes per sample was targeted for TRB sequencing. TRB libraries were pooled and sequenced on an Illumina MiSeq using a v3 150-cycle kit. As for how the authors treated the data: Repertoire analysis ran in R within a reproducible Nextflow workflow covering QC, data transformation and analysis. Custom analyses were implemented in LymphoSeq2, an R package for AIRR-Seq data exploration. A handful of samples that yielded fewer than 5000 total TRB sequences were excluded, so that 150 to 200 HIV repertoires were analyzed. Among the approximately 190 retained HIV repertoires, some 60 were collected before ART initiation and under 150 after ART initiation. Repertoires were downsampled to 5000 TRB nucleotide sequences, and summary statistics were averaged over 100 downsampling iterations. Only TRB sequences with CDR3 regions of at least seven amino acids were retained for analysis. Two measures captured diversity: a Shannon entropy-derived clonality score and the Gini coefficient. Repertoire networks linked the top 5000 CDR3 amino acid sequences whenever two sequences differed by an edit distance of one. GLIPH2 predicted antigen specificity groups and MHC restriction for TRB CDR3 amino acid sequences. CDR3 amino acid sequences were matched against VDJdb and McPAS-TCR to flag known CMV, EBV, HIV or tissue antigen associations. Pre-ART, post-ART and control groups were compared with Wilcoxon signed-rank tests and Holm-Bonferroni correction. As stored in TCRdb, this immuneACCESS dataset retains in-frame rearrangements with V and J assigned. A fraction of the clones does not appear; measured against another copy, unresolved V genes explain less than half of the discrepancy, and the remainder lacks a known reason. That table furnishes V, J and clone size, whereas the DNA furnished D and trimming. Across this sample there are roughly 15,000 clones, with about 95% seen only once. 3.5% to 5.5% of the sample lies in the top ten.

A remark on this clone: Its binding antigen is unknown. Nothing much larger sits one base from this clone, and base qualities are not available.

From the cysteine through the phenylalanine, the CDR3 covers 15 amino acids. Just CDR3 DNA is preserved here, 45 bases in frame from base 1. At the junction V is shortened by 3 bases and J by 3 bases, with 14 bases in between. Based on the germline V gene, the CDR1 and CDR2 sequences are ENHRY and SYGVKD. Participants were included only if at least one PBMC sample before ART initiation and at least two post-ART samples were available. All participants with HIV were treated in the United States of America. Before DNA extraction, cryopreserved samples containing roughly 1-11 million PBMC were thawed and washed. At the time of the earliest PBMC sample, participants with HIV were aged between about 20 and 55 years. Each participant contributed PBMC samples from 1-4 timepoints before ART initiation and 2-8 timepoints after ART initiation, with a median of 7 samples. For every participant, serial HIV viral load, CD4+ T-cell count, ART history and demographic data were obtained. Using a Qiagen kit on a QIAcube, genomic DNA was extracted from unsorted PBMC, with samples processed in batches of 12.

The rearranged chain carries TRBV10-3 and TRBJ1-1; the D region possibly corresponds to TRBD1 (5 bases align). The TCR was taken from a woman between 50 and 59 years old with HIV. Here the sequenced sample was unsorted PBMCs, taken 6 to 6.5 years after starting antiretroviral therapy. In nucleotide form, the sequence is TGTGCCATCAGTGACAGGGTATTTGCGGACACTGAAGCTTTCTTT. This codes for CAISDRVFADTEAFF.